Each of the 2 T cell receptor beta chains below was sequenced from the same sample in a study of blood T cell repertoires in COVID-19. Sequencing used immunoSEQ multiplex PCR; TCRdb keeps in-frame clones, though not all of them. The table has 75,000 to 95,000 clones, around nine tenths seen once. The material sequenced was peripheral blood. The receptor set was obtained from a man aged 55 to 69 with acute or convalescent COVID-19.

V gene TRBV5-4 combines with J gene TRBJ1-2; D is unclear. The CDR3 covers 12 residues. CDR1 SGHNT and CDR2 YYREEE come from the germline V gene (reference sequence). Between the trimmed V and J ends, which lost 0 bases and 8 bases, there was a span of 8 bases. CDR3 sequence reads: CASSLGGQGYTF. CDR3 in DNA: TGTGCCAGCAGCTTGGGCGGCCAGGGCTACACCTTC.

As DNA, the CDR3 is TGTGCCAGCAGCCAAACAGGGGGCAGAAGCAATCAGCCCCAGCATTTT. Translation: CASSQTGGRSNQPQHF. V is TRBV3-1 (or the pseudogene TRBV3-2) and J is TRBJ1-5; 9 bases match TRBD1. This CDR3 comprises 16 residues. CDR1 is LGHDT, CDR2 YNNKEL, per germline (reference sequence). The J segment lost 1 base and the V segment lost 2 bases, leaving 3 bases of the junction unmatched.